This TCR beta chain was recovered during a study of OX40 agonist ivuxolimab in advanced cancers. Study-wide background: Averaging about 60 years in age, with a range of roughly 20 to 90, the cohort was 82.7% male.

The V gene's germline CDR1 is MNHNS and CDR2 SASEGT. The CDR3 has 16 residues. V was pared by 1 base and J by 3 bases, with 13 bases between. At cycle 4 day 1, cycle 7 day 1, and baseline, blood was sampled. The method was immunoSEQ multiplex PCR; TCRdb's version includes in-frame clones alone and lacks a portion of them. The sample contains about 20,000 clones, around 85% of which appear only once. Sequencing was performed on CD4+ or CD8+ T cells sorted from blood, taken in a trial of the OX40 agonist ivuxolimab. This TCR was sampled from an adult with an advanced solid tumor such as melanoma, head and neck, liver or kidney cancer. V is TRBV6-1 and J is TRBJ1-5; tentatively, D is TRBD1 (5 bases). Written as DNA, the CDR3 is TGTGCCAGCAGTGAAGATGTGGGACGCATCAATCAGCCCCAGCATTTT. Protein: CASSEDVGRINQPQHF.